This is a list of T cell receptor beta chains from one sample in a study of T cells after yellow fever vaccination. TCRdb reanalysed the 5' RACE reads using MiXCR and keeps one entry per CDR3 protein. The sample holds some 160,000 distinct CDR3 sequences, about a tenth seen once. This specimen consisted of CD8+ T cells sorted from PBMCs, obtained 45 days after the yellow fever booster vaccination. The receptors were sampled from a man aged 18 to 29 who received the YFV17D yellow fever vaccine. The CDR3 runs from the conserved cysteine through the conserved F or W. D genes are given only for firm matches. Clone size appears in some rows only: once, few, many, or a class for an expanded clone.

J: TRBJ2-5; size: few; V: TRBV9; D: NA; CDR3: CASSPDPGDRKQETQYF; DNA: TGTGCCAGCAGCCCCGACCCAGGGGATAGAAAACAAGAGACCCAGTACTTC
J: TRBJ2-7; size: few; V: TRBV9; D: TRBD1; CDR3: CASSPRGQHYEQYF; DNA: TGTGCCAGCAGCCCTCGGGGACAGCACTACGAGCAGTACTTC
J: TRBJ2-2; size: NA; V: TRBV7-9; D: NA; CDR3: CASSFYFGSERELFF; DNA: TGTGCCAGCAGCTTTTACTTCGGGTCGGAGAGGGAGCTGTTTTTT
J: TRBJ2-3; size: few; V: TRBV11-2; D: TRBD1; CDR3: CASSRTGAFTDTQYF; DNA: TGTGCCAGCAGTCGGACAGGGGCGTTCACAGATACGCAGTATTTT
J: TRBJ2-3; size: few; V: TRBV3-1; D: NA; CDR3: CASSQPKMARYTDTQYF; DNA: TGTGCCAGCAGCCAACCAAAAATGGCCAGGTACACAGATACGCAGTATTTT
J: TRBJ2-6; size: few; V: TRBV4-3; D: NA; CDR3: CASSREQGSGANVLTF; DNA: TGCGCCAGCAGCCGAGAACAGGGATCTGGGGCCAACGTCCTGACTTTC
J: TRBJ2-1; size: few; V: TRBV5-4; D: NA; CDR3: CASSFGRQGDEQFF; DNA: TGTGCCAGCAGCTTCGGCCGTCAGGGAGATGAGCAGTTCTTC
J: TRBJ1-6; size: NA; V: TRBV25-1; D: NA; CDR3: CASSEWGRVNSPLHF; DNA: TGTGCCAGCAGTGAGTGGGGAAGGGTAAATTCACCCCTCCACTTT
J: TRBJ2-5; size: many; V: TRBV11-2; D: TRBD2; CDR3: CASSPYPGSSGGAKETQYF; DNA: TGTGCCAGCAGCCCCTATCCGGGGTCCAGCGGGGGGGCCAAGGAGACCCAGTACTTC
J: TRBJ2-1; size: few; V: TRBV7-7; D: TRBD2; CDR3: CASSLSSGGVVAYNEQFF; DNA: TGTGCTAGCAGCTTATCTTCGGGGGGGGTAGTAGCCTACAATGAGCAGTTCTTC
J: TRBJ1-2; size: NA; V: TRBV27; D: NA; CDR3: CATRIGANYGYTF; DNA: TGTGCCACCCGGATCGGGGCTAACTATGGCTACACCTTC
J: TRBJ1-2; size: NA; V: TRBV20-1; D: NA; CDR3: CSASLGGVYGYTF; DNA: TGCAGTGCCTCCCTGGGAGGAGTCTATGGCTACACCTTC
J: TRBJ2-1; size: many; V: TRBV29-1; D: NA; CDR3: CSVEDRRPGNEQFF; DNA: TGCAGCGTTGAAGATCGAAGGCCTGGCAATGAGCAGTTCTTC
J: TRBJ2-2; size: many; V: TRBV7-8; D: NA; CDR3: CASSFYGGSTGELFF; DNA: TGTGCCAGCAGCTTTTATGGGGGTAGCACCGGGGAGCTGTTTTTT
J: TRBJ2-7; size: many; V: TRBV5-1; D: NA; CDR3: CASSLGTSSYEQYF; DNA: TGCGCCAGCAGCTTGGGGACATCCTCCTACGAGCAGTACTTC
J: TRBJ1-1; size: many; V: TRBV20-1; D: NA; CDR3: CSAREALTEAFF; DNA: TGCAGTGCTAGAGAGGCACTCACTGAAGCTTTCTTT
J: TRBJ1-5; size: few; V: TRBV9; D: NA; CDR3: CASSVFGDQPQHF; DNA: TGTGCCAGCAGCGTATTCGGGGATCAGCCCCAGCATTTT
J: TRBJ1-1; size: many; V: TRBV12-3/TRBV12-4; D: NA; CDR3: CASMVTSYTEAFF; DNA: TGTGCCAGCATGGTAACTTCTTACACTGAAGCTTTCTTT
J: TRBJ2-2; size: NA; V: TRBV7-9; D: TRBD1; CDR3: CASRDTGTGSTGELFF; DNA: TGTGCCAGCAGGGACACCGGGACAGGGTCCACCGGGGAGCTGTTTTTT
J: TRBJ1-2; size: few; V: TRBV6-2/TRBV6-3; D: NA; CDR3: CASSYSSSYGYTF; DNA: TGTGCCAGCAGTTACAGCTCAAGCTATGGCTACACCTTC
J: TRBJ2-5; size: few; V: TRBV27; D: TRBD2; CDR3: CASSVLAGHQETQYF; DNA: TGTGCCAGCAGTGTTCTAGCGGGGCACCAAGAGACCCAGTACTTC
J: TRBJ1-5; size: many; V: TRBV27; D: NA; CDR3: CASSPGGGSPQHF; DNA: TGTGCCAGCAGTCCCGGGGGGGGTTCGCCCCAGCATTTT
J: TRBJ2-5; size: NA; V: TRBV7-3; D: NA; CDR3: CASSLGGSPETQYF; DNA: TGTGCCAGCAGCTTAGGGGGATCTCCGGAGACCCAGTACTTC
J: TRBJ2-5; size: few; V: TRBV29-1; D: TRBD1; CDR3: CSVEGTGVADETQYF; DNA: TGCAGCGTTGAGGGGACAGGGGTTGCTGATGAGACCCAGTACTTC
J: TRBJ1-1; size: NA; V: TRBV6-5; D: TRBD1; CDR3: CASSRKTGTGGTEAFF; DNA: TGTGCCAGCAGCCGTAAAACCGGGACAGGGGGGACTGAAGCTTTCTTT
J: TRBJ2-2; size: many; V: TRBV29-1; D: TRBD1; CDR3: CSVPGTGKTGELFF; DNA: TGCAGCGTGCCCGGGACAGGGAAAACCGGGGAGCTGTTTTTT